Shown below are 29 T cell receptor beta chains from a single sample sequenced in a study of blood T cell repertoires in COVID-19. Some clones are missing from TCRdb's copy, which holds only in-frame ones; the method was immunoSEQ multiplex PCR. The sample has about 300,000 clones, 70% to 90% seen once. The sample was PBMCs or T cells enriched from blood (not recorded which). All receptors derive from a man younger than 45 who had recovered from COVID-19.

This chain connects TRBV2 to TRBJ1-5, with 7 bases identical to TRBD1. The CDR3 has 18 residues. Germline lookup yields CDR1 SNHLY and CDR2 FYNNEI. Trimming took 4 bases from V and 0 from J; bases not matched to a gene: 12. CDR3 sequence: CASSGHGQEQYSNQPQHF. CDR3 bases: TGTGCCAGCAGTGGACACGGACAGGAGCAGTATAGCAATCAGCCCCAGCATTTT. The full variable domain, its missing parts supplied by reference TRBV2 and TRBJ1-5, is EPEVTQTPSHQVTQMGQEVILRCVPISNHLYFYWYRQILGQKVEFLVSFYNNEISEKSEIFDDQFSVERPDGSNFTLKIRSTKLEDSAMYFCASSGHGQEQYSNQPQHFGDGTRLSIL.

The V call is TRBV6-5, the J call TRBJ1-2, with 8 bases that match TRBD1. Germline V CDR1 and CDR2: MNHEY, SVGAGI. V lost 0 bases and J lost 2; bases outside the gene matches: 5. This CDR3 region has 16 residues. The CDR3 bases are TGTGCCAGCAGTTACTCGACAGGGGAAATCAACTATGGCTACACCTTC. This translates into CASSYSTGEINYGYTF.

For the CDR3, the DNA is TGCGCCAGCAGCCTAAACGCAGGATTCACAGATACGCAGTATTTT. This codes for CASSLNAGFTDTQYF. V is TRBV5-1 and J is TRBJ2-3, with D hard to call. V dropped 4 bases and J dropped 2 bases, with 14 bases sitting between them. CDR1 and CDR2 (germline): SGHRS, YFSETQ. CDR3 length: 15 amino acids.

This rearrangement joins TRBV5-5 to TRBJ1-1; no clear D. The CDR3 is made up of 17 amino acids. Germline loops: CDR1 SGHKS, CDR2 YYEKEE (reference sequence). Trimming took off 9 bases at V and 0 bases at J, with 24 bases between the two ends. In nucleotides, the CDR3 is TGTGCCACCCGGGCGGGTAACCAACTATTAATGAACACTGAAGCTTTCTTT. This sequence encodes CATRAGNQLLMNTEAFF.

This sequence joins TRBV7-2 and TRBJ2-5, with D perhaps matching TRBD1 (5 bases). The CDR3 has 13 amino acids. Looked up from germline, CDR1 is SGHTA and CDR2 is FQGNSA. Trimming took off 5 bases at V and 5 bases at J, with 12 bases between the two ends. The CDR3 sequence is CASSPSRAETQYF. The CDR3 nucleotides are TGTGCCAGCAGCCCCAGCAGGGCGGAGACCCAGTACTTC.

CDR3 nucleotides: TGTGCCAGCAGCTTCGGGACAGGGTACGAGCAGTACTTC. Translating it yields CASSFGTGYEQYF. The V gene is TRBV11-3, the J gene TRBJ2-7; TRBD1 agrees at 9 bases. This CDR3 has 13 amino acids. The V and J ends lost 3 bases and 4 bases, in that order; junction bases with no gene match: 1. Germline V gives CDR1 SGHNT, CDR2 YENEEA.

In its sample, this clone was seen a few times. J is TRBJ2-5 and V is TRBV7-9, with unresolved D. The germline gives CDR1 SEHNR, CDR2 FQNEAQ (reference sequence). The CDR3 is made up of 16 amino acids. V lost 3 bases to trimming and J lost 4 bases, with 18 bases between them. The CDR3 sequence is CASSFFALRFGETQYF. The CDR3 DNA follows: TGTGCCAGCAGCTTCTTCGCTCTCAGGTTTGGAGAGACCCAGTACTTC.

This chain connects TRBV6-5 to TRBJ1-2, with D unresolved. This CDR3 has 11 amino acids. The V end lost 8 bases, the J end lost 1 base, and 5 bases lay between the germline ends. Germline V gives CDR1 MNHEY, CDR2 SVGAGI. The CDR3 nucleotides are TGTGCCAGCGGGCGTAACTATGGCTACACCTTC. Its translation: CASGRNYGYTF.

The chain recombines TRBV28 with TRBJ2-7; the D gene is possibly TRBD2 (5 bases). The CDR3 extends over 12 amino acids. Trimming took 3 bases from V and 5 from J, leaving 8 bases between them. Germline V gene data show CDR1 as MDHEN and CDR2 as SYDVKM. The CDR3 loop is CASSFPGDEQYF. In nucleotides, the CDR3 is TGTGCCAGCAGTTTCCCCGGGGACGAGCAGTACTTC.

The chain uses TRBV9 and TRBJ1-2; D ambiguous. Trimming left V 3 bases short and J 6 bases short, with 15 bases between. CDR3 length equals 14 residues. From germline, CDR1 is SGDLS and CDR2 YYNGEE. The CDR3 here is CASSAFRSADGYTF. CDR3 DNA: TGTGCCAGCAGCGCCTTTCGCTCGGCGGATGGCTACACCTTC.

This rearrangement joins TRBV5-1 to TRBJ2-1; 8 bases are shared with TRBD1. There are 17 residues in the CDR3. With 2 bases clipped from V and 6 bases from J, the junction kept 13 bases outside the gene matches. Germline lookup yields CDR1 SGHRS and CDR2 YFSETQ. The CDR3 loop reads CASSLNTFGQGGNEQFF. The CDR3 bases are TGCGCCAGCAGCTTAAATACCTTCGGACAGGGTGGCAATGAGCAGTTCTTC.

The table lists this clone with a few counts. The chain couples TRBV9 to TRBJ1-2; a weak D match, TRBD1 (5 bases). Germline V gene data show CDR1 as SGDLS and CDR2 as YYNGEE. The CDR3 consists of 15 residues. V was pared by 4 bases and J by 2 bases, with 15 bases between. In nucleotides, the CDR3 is TGTGCCAGCAGCCCGGGGGATTTTGGGAACTATGGCTACACCTTC. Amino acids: CASSPGDFGNYGYTF.

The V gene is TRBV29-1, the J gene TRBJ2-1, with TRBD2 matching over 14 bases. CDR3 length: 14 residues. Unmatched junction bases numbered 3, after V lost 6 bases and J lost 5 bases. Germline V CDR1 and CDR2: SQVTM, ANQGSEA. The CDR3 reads CSVGLAGGDNEQFF. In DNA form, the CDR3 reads TGCAGCGTAGGACTAGCGGGGGGAGACAATGAGCAGTTCTTC.

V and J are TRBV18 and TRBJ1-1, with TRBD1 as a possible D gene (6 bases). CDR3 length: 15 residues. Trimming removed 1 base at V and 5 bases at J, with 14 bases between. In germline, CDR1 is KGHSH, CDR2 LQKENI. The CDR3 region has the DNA TGTGCCAGCTCACCACTGTGGGGGCAGAGTACTGAAGCTTTCTTT. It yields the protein CASSPLWGQSTEAFF.

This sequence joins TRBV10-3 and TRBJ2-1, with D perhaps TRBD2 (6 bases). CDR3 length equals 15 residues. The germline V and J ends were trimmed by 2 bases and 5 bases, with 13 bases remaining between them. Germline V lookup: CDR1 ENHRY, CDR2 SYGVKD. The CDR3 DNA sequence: TGTGCCATCAGTGAGGAGGTCGGGGGAAACAATGAGCAGTTCTTC. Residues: CAISEEVGGNNEQFF.

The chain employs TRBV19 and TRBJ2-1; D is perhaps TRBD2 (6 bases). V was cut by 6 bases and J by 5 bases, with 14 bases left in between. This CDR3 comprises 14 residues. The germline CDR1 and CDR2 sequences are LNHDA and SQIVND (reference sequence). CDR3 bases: TGTGCCAGTAGAAACGCGGGGCAGAACAATGAGCAGTTCTTC. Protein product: CASRNAGQNNEQFF.

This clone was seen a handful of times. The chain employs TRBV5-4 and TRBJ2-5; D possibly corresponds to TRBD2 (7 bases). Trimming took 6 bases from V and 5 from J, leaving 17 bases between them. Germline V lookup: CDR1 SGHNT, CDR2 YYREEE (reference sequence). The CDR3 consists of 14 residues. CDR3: CASNPRGGGETQYF. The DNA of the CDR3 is TGTGCCAGCAACCCCAGGGGAGGGGGGGAGACCCAGTACTTC.

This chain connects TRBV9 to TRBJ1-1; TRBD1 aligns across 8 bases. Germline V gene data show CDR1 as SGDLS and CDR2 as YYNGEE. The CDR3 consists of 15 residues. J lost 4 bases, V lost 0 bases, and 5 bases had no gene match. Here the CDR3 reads CASSVAAGQGTEAFF. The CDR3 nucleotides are TGTGCCAGCAGCGTAGCGGCAGGACAGGGCACTGAAGCTTTCTTT.

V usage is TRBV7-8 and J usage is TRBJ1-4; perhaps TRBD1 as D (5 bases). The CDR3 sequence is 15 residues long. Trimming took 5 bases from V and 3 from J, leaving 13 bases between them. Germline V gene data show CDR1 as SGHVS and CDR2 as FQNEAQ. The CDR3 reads CASSQWGRSNEKLFF. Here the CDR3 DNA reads TGTGCCAGCAGCCAATGGGGCAGGTCTAATGAAAAACTGTTTTTT.

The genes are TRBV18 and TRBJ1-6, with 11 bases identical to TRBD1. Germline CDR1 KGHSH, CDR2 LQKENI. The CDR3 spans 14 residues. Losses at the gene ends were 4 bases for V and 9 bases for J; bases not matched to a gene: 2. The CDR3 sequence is CASSLGTGGSPLHF. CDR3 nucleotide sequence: TGTGCCAGCTCACTCGGGACAGGGGGTTCACCCCTCCACTTT.

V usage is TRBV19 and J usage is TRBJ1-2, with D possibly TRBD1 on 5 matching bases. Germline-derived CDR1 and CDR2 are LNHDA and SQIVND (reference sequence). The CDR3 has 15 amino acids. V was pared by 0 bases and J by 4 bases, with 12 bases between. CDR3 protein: CASSIEAGHGYGYTF. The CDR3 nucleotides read TGTGCCAGTAGTATAGAAGCAGGGCATGGCTATGGCTACACCTTC.

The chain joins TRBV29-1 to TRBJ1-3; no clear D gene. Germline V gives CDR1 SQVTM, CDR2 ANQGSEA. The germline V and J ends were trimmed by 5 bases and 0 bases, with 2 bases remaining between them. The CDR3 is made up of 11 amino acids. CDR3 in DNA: TGCAGCGTTTACTCTGGAAACACCATATATTTT. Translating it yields CSVYSGNTIYF.

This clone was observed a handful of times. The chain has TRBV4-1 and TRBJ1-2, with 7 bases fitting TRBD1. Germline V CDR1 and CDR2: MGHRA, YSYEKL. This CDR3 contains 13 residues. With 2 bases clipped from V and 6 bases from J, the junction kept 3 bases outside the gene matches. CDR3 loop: CASSQRTGDGYTF. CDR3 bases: TGCGCCAGCAGCCAAAGGACAGGCGATGGCTACACCTTC.

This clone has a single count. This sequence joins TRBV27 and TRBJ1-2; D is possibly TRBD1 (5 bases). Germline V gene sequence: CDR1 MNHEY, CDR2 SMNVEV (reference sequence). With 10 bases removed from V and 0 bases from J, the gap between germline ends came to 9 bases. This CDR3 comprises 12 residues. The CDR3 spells CATKTANYGYTF. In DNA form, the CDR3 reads TGTGCCACCAAGACAGCTAACTATGGCTACACCTTC.

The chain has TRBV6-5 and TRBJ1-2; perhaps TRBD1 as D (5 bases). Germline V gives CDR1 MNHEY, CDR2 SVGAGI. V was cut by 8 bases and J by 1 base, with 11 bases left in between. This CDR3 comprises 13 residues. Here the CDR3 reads CASFGGFNYGYTF. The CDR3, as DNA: TGTGCCAGCTTCGGGGGGTTTAACTATGGCTACACCTTC.

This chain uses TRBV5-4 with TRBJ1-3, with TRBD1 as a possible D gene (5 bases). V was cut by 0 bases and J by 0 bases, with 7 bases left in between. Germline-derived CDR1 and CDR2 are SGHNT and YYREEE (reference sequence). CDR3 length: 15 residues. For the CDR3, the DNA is TGTGCCAGCAGCTTGGCGGGGGTCTCTGGAAACACCATATATTTT. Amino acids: CASSLAGVSGNTIYF.

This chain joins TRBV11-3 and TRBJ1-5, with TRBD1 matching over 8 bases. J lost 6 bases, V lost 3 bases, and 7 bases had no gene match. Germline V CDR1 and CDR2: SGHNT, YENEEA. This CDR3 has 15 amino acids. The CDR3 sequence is CASSLRDRPGQPQHF. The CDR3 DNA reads TGTGCCAGCAGCTTGCGGGACAGGCCGGGTCAGCCCCAGCATTTT.

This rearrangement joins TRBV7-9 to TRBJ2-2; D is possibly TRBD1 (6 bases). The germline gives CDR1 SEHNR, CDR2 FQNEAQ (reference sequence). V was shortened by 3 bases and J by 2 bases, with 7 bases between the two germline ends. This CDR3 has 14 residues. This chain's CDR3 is CASSLDRNTGELFF. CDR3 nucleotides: TGTGCCAGCAGCTTGGACAGAAACACCGGGGAGCTGTTTTTT.

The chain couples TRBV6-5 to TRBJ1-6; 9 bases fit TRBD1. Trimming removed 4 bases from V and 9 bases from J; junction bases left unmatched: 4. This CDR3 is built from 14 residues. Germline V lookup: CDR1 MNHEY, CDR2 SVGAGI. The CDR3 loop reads CASSSRTGVSPLHF. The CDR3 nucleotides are TGTGCCAGCAGTTCCAGGACAGGGGTTTCACCCCTCCACTTT.